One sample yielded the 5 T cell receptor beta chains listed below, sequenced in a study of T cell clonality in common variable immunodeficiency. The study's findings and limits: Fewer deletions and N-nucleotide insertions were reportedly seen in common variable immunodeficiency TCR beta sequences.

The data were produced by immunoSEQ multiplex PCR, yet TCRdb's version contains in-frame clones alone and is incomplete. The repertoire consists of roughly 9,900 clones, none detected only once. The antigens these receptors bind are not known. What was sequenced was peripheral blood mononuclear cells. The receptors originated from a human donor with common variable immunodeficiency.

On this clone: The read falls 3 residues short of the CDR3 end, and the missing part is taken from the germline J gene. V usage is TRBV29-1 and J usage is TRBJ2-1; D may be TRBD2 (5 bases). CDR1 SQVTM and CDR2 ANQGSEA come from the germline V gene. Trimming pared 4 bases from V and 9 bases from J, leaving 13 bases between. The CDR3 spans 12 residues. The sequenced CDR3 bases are TGCAGCGTTGGAAGGGTTGGAGGTGAG. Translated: CSVGRVGGE. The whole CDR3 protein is CSVGRVGGEQFF.

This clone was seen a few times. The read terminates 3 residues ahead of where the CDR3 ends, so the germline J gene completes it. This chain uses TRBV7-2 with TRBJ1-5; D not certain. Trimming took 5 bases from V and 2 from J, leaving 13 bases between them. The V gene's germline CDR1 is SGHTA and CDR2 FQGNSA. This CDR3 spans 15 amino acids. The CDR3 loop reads CASSRDPGGNQPQHF. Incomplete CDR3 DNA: TGTGCCAGCAGCCGAGACCCCGGGGGCAATCAGCCC.

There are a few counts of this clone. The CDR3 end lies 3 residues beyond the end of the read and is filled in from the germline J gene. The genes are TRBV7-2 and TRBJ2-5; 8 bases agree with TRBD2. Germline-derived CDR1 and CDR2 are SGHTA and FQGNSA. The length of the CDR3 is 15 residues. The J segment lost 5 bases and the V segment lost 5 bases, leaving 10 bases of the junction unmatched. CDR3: CASSLTSERGETQYF. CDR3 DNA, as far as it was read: TGTGCCAGCAGCCTGACTAGCGAGAGAGGGGAGACC.

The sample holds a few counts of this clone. The CDR3 sequence: CASSSNRNTEAFF. The sequenced part of the CDR3 DNA is TGTGCCAGCTCATCTAACAGGAACACTGAA. The chain joins TRBV18 to TRBJ1-1; no clear D. Coverage ceases 3 residues before the CDR3 finishes, and the germline J gene fills in the end. The germline V gene encodes CDR1 KGHSH and CDR2 LQKENI. Trimming stripped 5 bases from V and 1 base from J, with 8 bases between. This CDR3 has 13 amino acids.

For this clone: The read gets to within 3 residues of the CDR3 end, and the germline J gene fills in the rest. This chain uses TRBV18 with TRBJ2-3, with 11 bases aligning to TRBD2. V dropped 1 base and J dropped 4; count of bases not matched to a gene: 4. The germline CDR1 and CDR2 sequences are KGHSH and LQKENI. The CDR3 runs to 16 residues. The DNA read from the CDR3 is TGTGCCAGCTCACCACTGACTAGCGGGATTTCAGATACG. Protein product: CASSPLTSGISDT. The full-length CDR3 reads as CASSPLTSGISDTQYF.